Shown below are 5 T cell receptor beta chains from a single sample sequenced in a study of blood T cell repertoires in COVID-19. Sequencing used immunoSEQ multiplex PCR; TCRdb keeps in-frame clones, though not all of them. The sample shows 250,000 or so clones, about 80% of them seen only once. The sequenced material came from PBMCs or T cells enriched from blood (not recorded which). The receptors were sampled from a middle-aged man who had recovered from COVID-19.

This clone appeared once. The chain combines TRBV4-1 with TRBJ1-2; TRBD1 aligns across 9 bases. Looked up from germline, CDR1 is MGHRA and CDR2 is YSYEKL. The CDR3 has 17 residues. The V segment lost 0 bases and the J segment 8 bases; nucleotides outside the gene matches: 13. The CDR3 DNA follows: TGCGCCAGCAGCCAAGATCGGACAGGGGCCACCCTCCTGGGCTACACCTTC. Translating gives CASSQDRTGATLLGYTF.

The chain recombines TRBV5-1 with TRBJ1-1; 8 bases are a match to TRBD1. Germline lookup yields CDR1 SGHRS and CDR2 YFSETQ. V gave up 4 bases and J gave up 4 bases; unmatched junction bases: 3. The CDR3 contains 13 residues. The CDR3, as DNA: TGCGCCAGCAGCAAACAGGGGGGCACTGAAGCTTTCTTT. The encoded protein is CASSKQGGTEAFF.

The V call is TRBV20-1, the J call TRBJ2-7; D is ambiguous. V gave up 6 bases and J gave up 4 bases, with 10 bases separating them. Germline CDR1 DFQATT, CDR2 SNEGSKA (reference sequence). The CDR3 has 11 amino acids. CDR3 amino acids: CSAKSVYEQYF. CDR3 bases: TGCAGTGCGAAGAGCGTTTACGAGCAGTACTTC.

The chain combines TRBV7-6 with TRBJ2-2, with a tentative D call TRBD2 (5 bases). Per the germline V gene, CDR1 is SGHVS and CDR2 is FNYEAQ. V lost 5 bases, J lost 7 bases, and 14 bases lay in between. The length of the CDR3 is 14 residues. CDR3 sequence: CASSPSTRVGELFF. The DNA for the CDR3 is TGTGCCAGCAGCCCTAGTACGAGGGTCGGGGAGCTGTTTTTT.

This sequence joins TRBV7-3 and TRBJ2-1; D perhaps matches TRBD1 (7 bases). Germline values: CDR1 SGHTA, CDR2 FQGTGA. Trimming pared 5 bases from V and 3 bases from J, leaving 17 bases between. There are 16 residues in the CDR3. CDR3 sequence: CASSPQPGGLYNEQFF. The CDR3, as DNA: TGTGCCAGCAGCCCACAACCAGGGGGACTCTACAATGAGCAGTTCTTC.